What follows is one T cell receptor (beta chain) and its context. The antigen remains undetermined. The data originate from a study of cytomegalovirus exposure and HLA in healthy donors. CDR1 and CDR2 from the germline V gene are WNHNN and SYGVQD (reference sequence). The V end was cut by 2 bases, the J end by 8 bases, with 10 bases between. CDR3 size: 13 residues. Use of 60 Vbeta and 13 Jbeta primers characterized the PCR. Some clones are missing from TCRdb's copy, which holds only in-frame ones; the method was immunoSEQ multiplex PCR. Of roughly 49,000 clones in the sample, around 81% are singletons; the top ten hold 2% to 2.5%. Whole-study findings and limits: After further analysis at a later stage, roughly 15,000 TCR beta sequences were associated with HLA alleles at 0.05 false discovery rate. TCR beta chain V- and J-gene trimming was linked, in a later analysis, to a missense variant in DCLRE1C. In a later analysis, DRB1 alleles had the most associated TCRs; HLA-C alleles the fewest.

The sample was PBMCs. The chain carries TRBV10-1 and TRBJ1-5; D call uncertain. This sequence originates from a boy aged 5-17 years in good health and CMV-seropositive. The chain's CDR3 is CASSEGLREPQHF. CDR3 sequence (DNA): TGCGCCAGCAGTGAGGGACTACGGGAGCCCCAGCATTTT.